Shown below are 10 T cell receptor beta chains from a single sample sequenced in a study of cytomegalovirus exposure and HLA in healthy donors. This PCR relied on a set of 60 Vbeta primers and 13 Jbeta primers. Produced via immunoSEQ multiplex PCR; TCRdb's table is partial and in-frame only. The table shows about 160,000 clones, with around 78% occurring only once. Sequencing was carried out using PBMCs. Receptors were obtained from a female donor in good health and CMV-seronegative.

This chain uses TRBV5-5 with TRBJ1-2; D not certain. Between the trimmed V and J ends, which lost 0 bases and 8 bases, there was a span of 14 bases. The CDR3 runs 14 residues. The germline gives CDR1 SGHKS, CDR2 YYEKEE (reference sequence). CDR3 sequence (DNA): TGTGCCAGCAGCTTGGTAGGGCAGGCGGGAGGCTACACCTTC. Residues: CASSLVGQAGGYTF.

This rearrangement joins TRBV5-1 to TRBJ2-2; TRBD2 agrees at 10 bases. CDR3 length: 15 residues. Germline V gives CDR1 SGHRS, CDR2 YFSETQ. The V segment lost 4 bases and the J segment 7 bases; nucleotides outside the gene matches: 7. The CDR3 loop is CASSLGGTSVGELFF. Here the CDR3 DNA reads TGCGCCAGCAGCCTCGGCGGGACTAGCGTCGGGGAGCTGTTTTTT.

The V gene is TRBV5-1, the J gene TRBJ2-2; weak D call: TRBD1 (6 bases). The germline gives CDR1 SGHRS, CDR2 YFSETQ. V lost 1 base and J lost 3, with 10 bases in between. The CDR3 is 15 amino acids. The CDR3 sequence: CASSLIRGDTGELFF. The CDR3 DNA is TGCGCCAGCAGCTTGATCAGGGGCGACACCGGGGAGCTGTTTTTT.

The chain combines TRBV5-1 with TRBJ1-1; TRBD1 might be the D (5 bases). Trimming took off 5 bases at V and 4 bases at J, with 9 bases between the two ends. The CDR3 has 12 amino acids. The germline gives CDR1 SGHRS, CDR2 YFSETQ. CDR3 coding DNA: TGCGCCAGCAGTCTGGGGCGCACTGAAGCTTTCTTT. This sequence encodes CASSLGRTEAFF.

Points on this clone: The sample has other DNA sequences that encode this CDR3 too. V is TRBV28 and J is TRBJ1-2; weak D call: TRBD1 (5 bases). Between the trimmed V and J ends, which lost 3 bases and 4 bases, there was a span of 6 bases. The CDR3 is 12 amino acids. The germline V gene has CDR1 MDHEN and CDR2 SYDVKM. DNA for the CDR3: TGTGCCAGCAGTTTCGACAGCTATGGCTACACCTTC. It codes for CASSFDSYGYTF.

The rearrangement joins TRBV10-1 to TRBJ1-2; D not certain. Germline lookup yields CDR1 WNHNN and CDR2 SYGVQD (reference sequence). Trimming removed 8 bases from V and 5 bases from J, with 3 bases in between. The CDR3 contains 9 residues. CDR3 DNA sequence: TGCGCCAGCGAGTATGGCTACACCTTC. It encodes CASEYGYTF.

This clone was seen just once. This rearrangement joins TRBV7-2 to TRBJ2-2, with D possibly TRBD1 on 5 matching bases. Trimming left V 5 bases short and J 7 bases short, with 14 bases between. The CDR3 contains 14 residues. Germline-derived CDR1 and CDR2 are SGHTA and FQGNSA. The CDR3 nucleotides are TGTGCCAGCAGCCAAACCAGGGTGGGCGGGGAGCTGTTTTTT. Translated: CASSQTRVGGELFF.

This chain links TRBV7-9 with TRBJ1-1, with D possibly being TRBD1 (6 bases). The CDR3 contains 14 residues. The ends were cut back, 3 bases at V and 5 bases at J, with 13 bases in the middle. Germline loops: CDR1 SEHNR, CDR2 FQNEAQ (reference sequence). The CDR3 coding sequence is TGTGCCAGCAGCTTTAGTAGGGGGGGTACTGAAGCTTTCTTT. Encoded protein: CASSFSRGGTEAFF. The whole variable domain, filled in from reference TRBV7-9 and TRBJ1-1, reads DTGVSQNPRHKITKRGQNVTFRCDPISEHNRLYWYRQTLGQGPEFLTYFQNEAQLEKSRLLSDRFSAERPKGSFSTLEIQRTEQGDSAMYLCASSFSRGGTEAFFGQGTRLTVV.

The chain joins TRBV4-1 to TRBJ2-3; D not resolved. V was pared by 4 bases and J by 2 bases, with 10 bases between. The germline CDR1 and CDR2 sequences are MGHRA and YSYEKL. CDR3 length: 14 residues. The CDR3 nucleotides are TGCGCCAGCAGCCCAGAGGTGGCCACAGATACGCAGTATTTT. Translation: CASSPEVATDTQYF.

V and J are TRBV19 and TRBJ1-1, with D maybe TRBD1 (5 bases). Germline lookup yields CDR1 LNHDA and CDR2 SQIVND (reference sequence). There are 15 residues in the CDR3. The germline V and J ends were trimmed by 4 bases and 4 bases, with 16 bases remaining between them. The CDR3 DNA reads TGTGCCAGTAGTAGGAGACAGACCTTGGGCACTGAAGCTTTCTTT. Its protein is CASSRRQTLGTEAFF.